This entry lists 23 T cell receptor beta chains sequenced from one sample in a study of blood T cell repertoires in COVID-19. Some clones are missing from TCRdb's copy, which holds only in-frame ones; the method was immunoSEQ multiplex PCR. The profile shows under 250,000 clones, approximately 86% of them singletons. Input material: peripheral blood. These receptors all stem from an elderly woman with acute or convalescent COVID-19.

This rearrangement joins TRBV7-2 to TRBJ1-5, with 11 bases that match TRBD1. This CDR3 has 15 amino acids. CDR1 and CDR2 (germline): SGHTA, FQGNSA. With V trimmed by 1 base and J by 7 bases, 3 bases remained unmatched. The CDR3 protein is CASSLDGTGGQPQHF. In DNA form, the CDR3 reads TGTGCCAGCAGCTTAGACGGGACAGGGGGGCAGCCCCAGCATTTT.

The V and J genes are TRBV5-4 and TRBJ1-2; D possibly corresponds to TRBD1 (6 bases). V lost 4 bases and J 7 bases, leaving 17 bases between the germline ends. The germline V gene has CDR1 SGHNT and CDR2 YYREEE (reference sequence). This CDR3 comprises 14 residues. The CDR3 loop reads CASSARDNISGYTF. The CDR3 DNA reads as TGTGCCAGCAGCGCCCGGGACAACATTTCTGGCTACACCTTC.

The rearrangement uses TRBV3-1 (or the pseudogene TRBV3-2) and TRBJ2-1, with 8 bases lining up with TRBD1. Per the germline V gene, CDR1 is LGHDT and CDR2 is YNNKEL (reference sequence). The CDR3 runs 16 residues. The ends lost 2 bases at V and 10 bases at J; junction bases unmatched: 13. The CDR3 loop reads CASSQQGAGYQAEQFF. Here the CDR3 DNA reads TGTGCCAGCAGCCAACAGGGGGCAGGCTATCAGGCAGAGCAGTTCTTC.

The V gene is TRBV11-3, the J gene TRBJ1-1; possible D gene TRBD1, 5 bases. V was cut by 5 bases and J by 1 base, with 11 bases left in between. CDR3 size: 14 residues. The germline CDR1 and CDR2 sequences are SGHNT and YENEEA. DNA of the CDR3: TGTGCCAGCAGCATCGGGACTGGGAACACTGAAGCTTTCTTT. Protein: CASSIGTGNTEAFF.

This clone appeared once. The genes are TRBV19 and TRBJ1-5; TRBD1 is a possible D gene (5 bases). Germline V lookup: CDR1 LNHDA, CDR2 SQIVND (reference sequence). The CDR3 is made up of 13 amino acids. Trimming removed 5 bases from V and 4 bases from J, with 9 bases in between. The CDR3, as DNA: TGTGCCAGTAGTCGACAGATAAATCAGCCCCAGCATTTT. The encoded protein is CASSRQINQPQHF.

The chain employs TRBV10-3 and TRBJ1-2, with no clear D. In germline, CDR1 is ENHRY, CDR2 SYGVKD. The V end was cut by 8 bases, the J end by 4 bases, with 14 bases between. The CDR3 length is 13 residues. In DNA, the CDR3 is TGTGCCATCGGAAAAGAGGGTTCCTATGGCTACACCTTC. It codes for CAIGKEGSYGYTF.

About this clone: The sample contains more than one DNA sequence encoding this CDR3. The chain carries TRBV3-1 (or the pseudogene TRBV3-2) and TRBJ1-1; D unclear. Germline V gene data show CDR1 as LGHDT and CDR2 as YNNKEL (reference sequence). V lost 1 base to trimming and J lost 1 base, with 7 bases between them. This CDR3 has 14 residues. DNA for the CDR3: TGTGCCAGCAGCCAAGTTGACTCGAACACTGAAGCTTTCTTT. Protein: CASSQVDSNTEAFF.

The chain uses TRBV15 and TRBJ2-1; 7 bases match TRBD2. The CDR3 runs to 17 residues. CDR1 and CDR2 from the germline V gene are LNHNV and YYDKDF (reference sequence). V lost 4 bases, J lost 1 base, and 10 bases stayed unmatched. The CDR3 region is CATSTDHGGTSYNEQFF. CDR3 sequence (DNA): TGTGCCACCAGCACCGACCACGGGGGGACGTCCTACAATGAGCAGTTCTTC.

This clone appeared a few times. This chain connects TRBV2 to TRBJ1-2; D uncertain. The CDR3 runs to 15 residues. V lost 6 bases to trimming and J lost 4 bases, with 18 bases between them. The V gene's germline CDR1 is SNHLY and CDR2 FYNNEI. CDR3 in DNA: TGTGCCAGCAGCACCGACAAAACGGCTGGCTATGGCTACACCTTC. It translates to CASSTDKTAGYGYTF.

This clone has only a few counts. This chain uses TRBV2 with TRBJ2-3, with TRBD2 matching over 11 bases. Looked up from germline, CDR1 is SNHLY and CDR2 is FYNNEI. The CDR3 spans 16 residues. Germline trimming cut 0 bases from V and 5 bases from J; bases unmatched to any gene: 4. The CDR3 reads CASSEASGGARDTQYF. The CDR3 bases are TGTGCCAGCAGTGAAGCTAGCGGGGGGGCACGAGATACGCAGTATTTT.

J is TRBJ1-6 and V is TRBV12-3 or TRBV12-4; D unclear. The CDR3 is made up of 13 amino acids. The V end was cut by 6 bases, the J end by 7 bases, with 10 bases between. The CDR3 DNA follows: TGTGCCAGCAGCCCAGTACAAAATTCACCCCTCCACTTT. Protein sequence: CASSPVQNSPLHF.

J is TRBJ2-7 and V is TRBV19; TRBD2 is a possible D gene (6 bases). The CDR3 length is 13 residues. Deletions cut 7 bases from V and 0 bases from J, with 10 bases between. From germline, CDR1 is LNHDA and CDR2 SQIVND (reference sequence). The CDR3 bases are TGTGCCAGTACCCCCGGGGGCTCCTACGAGCAGTACTTC. Amino acids: CASTPGGSYEQYF.

This chain uses TRBV12-3 or TRBV12-4 with TRBJ1-1; no clear D gene. V was pared by 6 bases and J by 11 bases, with 16 bases between. This CDR3 has 12 amino acids. The CDR3 loop reads CASSMVGSGAFF. Written as DNA, the CDR3 is TGTGCCAGCAGCATGGTTGGCTCAGGCGCTTTCTTT.

V gene TRBV5-6 combines with J gene TRBJ2-3; the match to TRBD2 covers 7 bases. The CDR3 contains 15 residues. J lost 0 bases, V lost 4 bases, and 5 bases had no gene match. The germline gives CDR1 SGHDT, CDR2 YYEEEE. The CDR3 region has the DNA TGTGCCAGCAGCCCCGGGACTATCAGCACAGATACGCAGTATTTT. It codes for CASSPGTISTDTQYF.

The chain links TRBV5-1 to TRBJ1-5; D is possibly TRBD1 (5 bases). V was clipped by 0 bases and J by 5 bases, with 9 bases between them. The germline V gene encodes CDR1 SGHRS and CDR2 YFSETQ. CDR3 length: 14 residues. The CDR3 DNA reads TGCGCCAGCAGCTTGGCTGGGGGGGATCAGCCCCAGCATTTT. It is translated as CASSLAGGDQPQHF. The whole variable domain, filled in from reference TRBV5-1 and TRBJ1-5, reads KAGVTQTPRYLIKTRGQQVTLSCSPISGHRSVSWYQQTPGQGLQFLFEYFSETQRNKGNFPGRFSGRQFSNSRSEMNVSTLELGDSALYLCASSLAGGDQPQHFGDGTRLSIL.

This clone was recorded once. The V call is TRBV25-1, the J call TRBJ2-7; D is possibly TRBD1 (6 bases). The V end was cut by 2 bases, the J end by 3 bases, with 17 bases between. The CDR3 runs to 16 residues. Looked up from germline, CDR1 is MGHDK and CDR2 is SYGVNS. CDR3 sequence reads: CASSEPDRPGGYEQYF. For the CDR3, the DNA is TGTGCCAGCAGTGAACCCGACAGGCCCGGCGGCTACGAGCAGTACTTC.

The V and J genes are TRBV15 and TRBJ2-1; D possibly corresponds to TRBD2 (5 bases). The CDR3 runs to 15 residues. CDR1 and CDR2 (germline): LNHNV, YYDKDF (reference sequence). With 1 base removed from V and 2 bases from J, the gap between germline ends came to 9 bases. The CDR3 DNA reads as TGTGCCACCAGCAGAGGAACGGGAACCTACAATGAGCAGTTCTTC. It codes for CATSRGTGTYNEQFF.

This chain connects TRBV29-1 to TRBJ1-1, with 7 bases lining up with TRBD1. The germline CDR1 and CDR2 sequences are SQVTM and ANQGSEA. The CDR3 consists of 11 residues. Germline trimming cut 7 bases from V and 8 bases from J; bases unmatched to any gene: 7. The DNA of the CDR3 is TGCAGCGCGAAACCGGGACAGGAAGCTTTCTTT. Amino acid sequence: CSAKPGQEAFF.

The genes are TRBV6-5 and TRBJ1-1; no reliable D call. CDR3 length equals 12 residues. Germline V gene lookup returns CDR1 MNHEY and CDR2 SVGAGI. The V and J ends lost 0 bases and 7 bases respectively, with 6 bases between them. The CDR3 DNA is TGTGCCAGCAGTTACTCGTCAGGTGAAGCTTTCTTT. It codes for CASSYSSGEAFF.

The rearrangement uses TRBV27 and TRBJ1-3; D gene uncertain. Between the trimmed V and J ends, which lost 2 bases and 0 bases, there was a span of 8 bases. CDR1 is MNHEY, CDR2 SMNVEV, per germline (reference sequence). The CDR3 covers 15 residues. CDR3: CASSLEGLSGNTIYF. CDR3 sequence (DNA): TGTGCCAGCAGTTTAGAAGGACTCTCTGGAAACACCATATATTTT.

This clone was recorded only once. The J gene is TRBJ2-1, the V gene TRBV29-1; maybe TRBD2 (7 bases). CDR3 length: 15 amino acids. The ends were cut back, 6 bases at V and 0 bases at J, with 15 bases in the middle. From germline, CDR1 is SQVTM and CDR2 ANQGSEA. CDR3 amino acids: CSVGGGRSSYNEQFF. DNA of the CDR3: TGCAGCGTGGGGGGGGGCCGAAGCTCCTACAATGAGCAGTTCTTC.

The chain uses TRBV28 and TRBJ2-5; no firm D call. V was shortened by 6 bases and J by 5 bases, with 10 bases between the two germline ends. CDR1 MDHEN and CDR2 SYDVKM come from the germline V gene. The CDR3 contains 12 residues. The CDR3 region is CASSRLYETQYF. CDR3 nucleotides: TGTGCCAGCAGCCGTCTATACGAGACCCAGTACTTC. The full variable domain, its missing parts supplied by reference TRBV28 and TRBJ2-5, is DVKVTQSSRYLVKRTGEKVFLECVQDMDHENMFWYRQDPGLGLRLIYFSYDVKMKEKGDIPEGYSVSREKKERFSLILESASTNQTSMYLCASSRLYETQYFGPGTRLLVL.

The chain employs TRBV5-4 and TRBJ2-5; TRBD1 matches at 11 bases. V shed 3 bases, J shed 5 bases, and the junction held 9 bases outside the gene matches. CDR3 size: 16 residues. CDR1 SGHNT and CDR2 YYREEE come from the germline V gene (reference sequence). This CDR3 reads CASSSGDRGIGETQYF. In nucleotides, the CDR3 is TGTGCCAGCAGCTCGGGGGACAGGGGGATTGGGGAGACCCAGTACTTC.